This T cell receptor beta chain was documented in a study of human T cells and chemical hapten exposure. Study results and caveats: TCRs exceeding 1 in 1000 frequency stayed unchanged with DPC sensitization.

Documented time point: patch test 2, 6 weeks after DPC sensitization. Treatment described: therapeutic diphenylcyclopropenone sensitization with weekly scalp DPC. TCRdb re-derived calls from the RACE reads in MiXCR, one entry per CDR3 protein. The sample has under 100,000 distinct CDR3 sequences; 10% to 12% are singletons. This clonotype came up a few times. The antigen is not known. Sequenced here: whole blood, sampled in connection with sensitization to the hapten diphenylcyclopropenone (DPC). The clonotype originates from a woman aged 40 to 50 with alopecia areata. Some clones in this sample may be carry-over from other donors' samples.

DNA of the CDR3: TGTGCCAGCAGCGTAGTATATAGCGCTGAGCAGTTCTTC. As protein: CASSVVYSAEQFF. The rearrangement links TRBV9 to TRBJ2-1, with a tentative D call TRBD2 (5 bases). This CDR3 spans 13 amino acids. CDR1 and CDR2 (germline): SGDLS, YYNGEE. Trimming shortened V by 0 bases and J by 9 bases, and 10 bases separated the two germline ends.